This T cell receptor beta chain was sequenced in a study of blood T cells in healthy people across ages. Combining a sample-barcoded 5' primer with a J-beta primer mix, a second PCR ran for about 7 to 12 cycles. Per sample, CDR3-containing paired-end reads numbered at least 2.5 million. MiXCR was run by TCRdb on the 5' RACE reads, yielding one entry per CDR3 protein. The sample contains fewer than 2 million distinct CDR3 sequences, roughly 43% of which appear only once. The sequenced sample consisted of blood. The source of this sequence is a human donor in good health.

CDR3 region: CASSLDNDRDNSPLHF. The CDR3 bases are TGTGCCAGCAGTTTAGACAATGACAGGGATAATTCACCCCTCCACTTT. V and J are TRBV12-3 or TRBV12-4 and TRBJ1-6; 7 bases map to TRBD1. This CDR3 is 16 amino acids long. V shed 1 base and J 5 bases; nucleotides not matched to a gene: 5.